This T cell receptor beta chain was captured by sequencing in a study of identical twins. The sample holds a few counts of this clonotype. A universal primer site came from template switching; cDNA carried unique molecular identifiers. TCRdb passed the 5' RACE reads through MiXCR, listing each CDR3 protein once. Of roughly 470,000 distinct CDR3 sequences listed, approximately 15% are singletons. Deletions cut 1 base from V and 7 bases from J, with 8 bases between. There are 13 residues in the CDR3. Germline values: CDR1 SGHAT, CDR2 FQNNGV. Every one of the donors was a healthy Caucasian. The same sample was also used in a study of yellow fever vaccine responses in identical twins.

The sequencing sample was made of CD4+ T cells sorted from blood. This clonotype was obtained from a woman under 30 in good health. The V call is TRBV11-2, the J call TRBJ2-1; a possible D gene is TRBD2 (5 bases). CDR3 nucleotides: TGTGCCAGCAGCTTAGTATGGGAGAATGAGCAGTTCTTC. Translation: CASSLVWENEQFF.